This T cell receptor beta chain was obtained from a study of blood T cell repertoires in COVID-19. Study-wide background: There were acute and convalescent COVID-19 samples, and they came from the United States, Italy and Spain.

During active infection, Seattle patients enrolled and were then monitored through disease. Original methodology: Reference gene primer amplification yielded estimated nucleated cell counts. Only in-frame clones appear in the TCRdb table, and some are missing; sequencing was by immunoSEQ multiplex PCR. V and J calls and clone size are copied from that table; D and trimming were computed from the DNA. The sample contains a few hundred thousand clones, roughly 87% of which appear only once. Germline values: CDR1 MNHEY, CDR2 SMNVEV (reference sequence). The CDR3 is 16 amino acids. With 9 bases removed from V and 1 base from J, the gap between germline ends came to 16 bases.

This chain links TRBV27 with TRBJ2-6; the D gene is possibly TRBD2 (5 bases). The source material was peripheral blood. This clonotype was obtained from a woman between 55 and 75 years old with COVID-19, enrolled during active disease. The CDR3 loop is CARQGCRGSGANVLTF. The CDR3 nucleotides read TGTGCCAGACAAGGGTGCCGGGGTTCTGGGGCCAACGTCCTGACTTTC.